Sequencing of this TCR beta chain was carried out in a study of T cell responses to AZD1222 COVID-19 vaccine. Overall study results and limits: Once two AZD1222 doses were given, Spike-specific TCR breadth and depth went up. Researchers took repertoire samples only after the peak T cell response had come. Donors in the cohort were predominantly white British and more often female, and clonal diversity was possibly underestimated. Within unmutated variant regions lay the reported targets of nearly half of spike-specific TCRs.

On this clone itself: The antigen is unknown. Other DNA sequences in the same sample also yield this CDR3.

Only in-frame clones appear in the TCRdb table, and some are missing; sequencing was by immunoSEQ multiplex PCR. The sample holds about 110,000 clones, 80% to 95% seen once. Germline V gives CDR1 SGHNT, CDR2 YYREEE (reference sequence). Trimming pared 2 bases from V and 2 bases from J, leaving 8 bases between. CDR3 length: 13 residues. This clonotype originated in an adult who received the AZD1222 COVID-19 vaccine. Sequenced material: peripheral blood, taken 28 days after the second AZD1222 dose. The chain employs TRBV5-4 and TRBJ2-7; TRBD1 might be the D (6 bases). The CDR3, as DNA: TGTGCCAGCAGCTTAGGGACAACCTACGAGCAGTACTTC. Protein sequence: CASSLGTTYEQYF.